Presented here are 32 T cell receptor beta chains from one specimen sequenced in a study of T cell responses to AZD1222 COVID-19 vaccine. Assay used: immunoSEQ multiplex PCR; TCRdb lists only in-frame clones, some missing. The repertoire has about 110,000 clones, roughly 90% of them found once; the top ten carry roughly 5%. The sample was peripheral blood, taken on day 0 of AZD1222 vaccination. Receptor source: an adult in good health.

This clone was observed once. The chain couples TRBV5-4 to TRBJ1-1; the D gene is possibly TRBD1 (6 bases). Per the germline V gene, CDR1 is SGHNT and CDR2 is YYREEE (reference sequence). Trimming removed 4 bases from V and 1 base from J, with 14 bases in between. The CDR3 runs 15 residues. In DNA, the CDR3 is TGTGCCAGCAGCATTGGATTGACAGGGAACACTGAAGCTTTCTTT. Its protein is CASSIGLTGNTEAFF.

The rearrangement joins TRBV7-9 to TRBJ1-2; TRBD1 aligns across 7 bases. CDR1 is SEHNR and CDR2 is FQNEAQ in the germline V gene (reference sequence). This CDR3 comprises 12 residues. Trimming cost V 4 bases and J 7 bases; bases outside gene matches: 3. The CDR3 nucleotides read TGTGCCAGCAGCTATTACAGGGGTGGCTACACCTTC. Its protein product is CASSYYRGGYTF.

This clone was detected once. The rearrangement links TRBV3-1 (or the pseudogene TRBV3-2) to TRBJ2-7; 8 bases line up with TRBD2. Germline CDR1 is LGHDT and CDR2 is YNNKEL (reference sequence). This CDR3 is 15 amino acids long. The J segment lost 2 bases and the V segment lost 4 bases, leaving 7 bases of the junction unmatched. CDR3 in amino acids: CASSLVRGVTYEQYF. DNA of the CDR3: TGTGCCAGCAGCCTAGTGCGGGGGGTTACCTACGAGCAGTACTTC.

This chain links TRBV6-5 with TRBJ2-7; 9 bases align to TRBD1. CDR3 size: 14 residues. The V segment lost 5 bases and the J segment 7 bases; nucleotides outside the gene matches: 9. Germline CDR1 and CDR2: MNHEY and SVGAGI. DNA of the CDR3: TGTGCCAGCAGTCCAAGTACAGGGGGCCTGGAGCAGTACTTC. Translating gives CASSPSTGGLEQYF.

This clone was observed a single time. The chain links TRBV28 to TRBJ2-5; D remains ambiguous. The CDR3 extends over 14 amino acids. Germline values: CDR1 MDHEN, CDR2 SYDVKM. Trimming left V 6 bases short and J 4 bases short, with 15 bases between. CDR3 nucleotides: TGTGCCAGCAGGCATAATTCTTTCGGAGAGACCCAGTACTTC. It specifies CASRHNSFGETQYF.

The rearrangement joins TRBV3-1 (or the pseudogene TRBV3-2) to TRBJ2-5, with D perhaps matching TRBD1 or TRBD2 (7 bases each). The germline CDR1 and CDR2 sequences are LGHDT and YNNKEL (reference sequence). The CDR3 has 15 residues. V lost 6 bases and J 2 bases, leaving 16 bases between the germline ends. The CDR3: CASRTRQGGQETQYF. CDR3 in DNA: TGTGCCAGCAGAACCCGACAGGGAGGGCAAGAGACCCAGTACTTC.

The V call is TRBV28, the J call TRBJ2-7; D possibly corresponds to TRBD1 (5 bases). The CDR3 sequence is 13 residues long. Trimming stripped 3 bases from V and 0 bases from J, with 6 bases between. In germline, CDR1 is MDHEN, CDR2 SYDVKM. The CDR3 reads CASSFGHSYEQYF. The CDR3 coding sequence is TGTGCCAGCAGTTTCGGACACTCCTACGAGCAGTACTTC.

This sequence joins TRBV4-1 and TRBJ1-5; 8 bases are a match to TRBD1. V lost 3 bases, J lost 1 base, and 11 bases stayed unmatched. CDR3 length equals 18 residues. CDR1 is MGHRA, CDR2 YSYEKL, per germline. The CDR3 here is CASSHGQGRFGSNQPQHF. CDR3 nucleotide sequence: TGCGCCAGCAGCCATGGACAGGGTCGTTTCGGAAGCAATCAGCCCCAGCATTTT.

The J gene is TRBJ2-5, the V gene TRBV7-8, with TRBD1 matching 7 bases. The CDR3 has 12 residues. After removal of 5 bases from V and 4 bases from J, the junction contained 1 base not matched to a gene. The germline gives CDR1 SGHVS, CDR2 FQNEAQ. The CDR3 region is CASSRQGETQYF. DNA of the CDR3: TGTGCCAGCAGCCGACAGGGAGAGACCCAGTACTTC.

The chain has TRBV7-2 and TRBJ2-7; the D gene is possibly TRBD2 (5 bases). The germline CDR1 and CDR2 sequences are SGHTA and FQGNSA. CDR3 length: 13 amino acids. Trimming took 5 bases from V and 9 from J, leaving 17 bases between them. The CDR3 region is CASSPADFGGQYF. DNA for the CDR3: TGTGCCAGCAGCCCCGCGGACTTCGGTGGGCAGTACTTC.

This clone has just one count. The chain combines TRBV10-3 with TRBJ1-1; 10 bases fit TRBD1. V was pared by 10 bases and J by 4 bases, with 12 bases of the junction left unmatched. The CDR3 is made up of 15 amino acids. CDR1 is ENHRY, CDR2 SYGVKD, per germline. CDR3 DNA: TGTGCCACCGTCCCGGGACAGGGGTCAGTCACTGAAGCTTTCTTT. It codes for CATVPGQGSVTEAFF.

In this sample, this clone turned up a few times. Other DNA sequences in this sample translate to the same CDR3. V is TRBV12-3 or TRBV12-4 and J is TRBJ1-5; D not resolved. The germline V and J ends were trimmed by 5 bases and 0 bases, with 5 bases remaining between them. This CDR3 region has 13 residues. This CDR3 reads CASSLGSNQPQHF. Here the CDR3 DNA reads TGTGCCAGCAGTCTTGGTAGCAATCAGCCCCAGCATTTT.

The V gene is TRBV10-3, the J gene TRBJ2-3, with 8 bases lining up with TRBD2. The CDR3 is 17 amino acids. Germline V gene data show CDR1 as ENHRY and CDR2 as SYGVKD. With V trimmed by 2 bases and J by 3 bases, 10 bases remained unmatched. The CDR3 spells CAISEPSSGSGTDTQYF. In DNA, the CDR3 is TGTGCCATCAGTGAGCCGAGCAGCGGGAGTGGTACAGATACGCAGTATTTT.

CDR3 DNA: TGTGCCAGCAGGCCAGGGGGCCATGAGCAGTTCTTC. The encoded protein is CASRPGGHEQFF. This chain links TRBV11-2 with TRBJ2-1; 8 bases agree with TRBD1. The CDR3 is 12 residues long. The junction had 3 bases not matched to a gene; V was cut back by 6 bases and J by 8 bases. Germline V gene sequence: CDR1 SGHAT, CDR2 FQNNGV.

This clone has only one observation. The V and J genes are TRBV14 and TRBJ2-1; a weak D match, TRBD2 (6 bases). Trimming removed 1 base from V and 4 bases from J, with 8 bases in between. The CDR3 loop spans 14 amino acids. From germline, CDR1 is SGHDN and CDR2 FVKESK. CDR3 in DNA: TGTGCCAGCAGCCAAGCGGGAGTTTACAATGAGCAGTTCTTC. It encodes CASSQAGVYNEQFF.

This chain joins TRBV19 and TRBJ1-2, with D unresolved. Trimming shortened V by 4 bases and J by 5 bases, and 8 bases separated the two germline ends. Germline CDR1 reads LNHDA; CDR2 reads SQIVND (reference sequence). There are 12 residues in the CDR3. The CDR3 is CASSRALYGYTF. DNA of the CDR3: TGTGCCAGTAGTAGAGCTCTTTATGGCTACACCTTC.

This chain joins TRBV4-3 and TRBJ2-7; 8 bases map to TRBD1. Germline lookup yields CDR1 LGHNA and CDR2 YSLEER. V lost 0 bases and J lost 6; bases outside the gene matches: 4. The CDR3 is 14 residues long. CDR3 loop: CASSQETGESEQYF. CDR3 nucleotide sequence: TGCGCCAGCAGCCAAGAGACAGGGGAAAGCGAGCAGTACTTC.

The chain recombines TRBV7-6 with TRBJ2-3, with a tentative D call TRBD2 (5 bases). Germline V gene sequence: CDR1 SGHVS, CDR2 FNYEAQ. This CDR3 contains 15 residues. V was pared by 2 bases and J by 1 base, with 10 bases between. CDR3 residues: CASSLIPAGTDTQYF. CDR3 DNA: TGTGCCAGCAGCTTAATTCCAGCGGGCACAGATACGCAGTATTTT.

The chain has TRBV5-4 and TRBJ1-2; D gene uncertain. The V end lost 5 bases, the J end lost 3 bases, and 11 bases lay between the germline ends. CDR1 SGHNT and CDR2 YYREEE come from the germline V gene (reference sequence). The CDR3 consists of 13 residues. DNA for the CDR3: TGTGCCAGCAGTTTATCACGGGACTATGGCTACACCTTC. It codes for CASSLSRDYGYTF.

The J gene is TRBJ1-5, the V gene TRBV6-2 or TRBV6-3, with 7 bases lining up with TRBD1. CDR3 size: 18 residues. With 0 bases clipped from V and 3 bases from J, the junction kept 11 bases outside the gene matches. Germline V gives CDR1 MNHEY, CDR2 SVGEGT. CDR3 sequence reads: CASSYSLGQGETNQPQHF. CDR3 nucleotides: TGTGCCAGCAGTTACTCGCTAGGGCAGGGGGAGACCAATCAGCCCCAGCATTTT.

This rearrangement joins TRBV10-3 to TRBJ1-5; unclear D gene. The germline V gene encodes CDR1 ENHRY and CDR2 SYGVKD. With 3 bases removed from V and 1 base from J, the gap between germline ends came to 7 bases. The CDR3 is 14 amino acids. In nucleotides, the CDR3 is TGTGCCATCAGTGACACGAAGAGCAATCAGCCCCAGCATTTT. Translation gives CAISDTKSNQPQHF.

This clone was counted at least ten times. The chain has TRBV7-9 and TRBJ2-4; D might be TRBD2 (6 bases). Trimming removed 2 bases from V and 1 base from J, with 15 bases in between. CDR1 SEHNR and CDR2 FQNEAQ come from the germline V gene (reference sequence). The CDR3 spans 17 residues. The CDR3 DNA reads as TGTGCCAGCAGCTTATCTTGGTGGGGGGAGGCCAAAAACATTCAGTACTTC. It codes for CASSLSWWGEAKNIQYF.

CDR3: CASMETGAYEQYF. As DNA, the CDR3 is TGTGCCAGCATGGAGACAGGGGCGTACGAGCAGTACTTC. This sequence joins TRBV6-5 and TRBJ2-7; TRBD1 matches 8 bases. This CDR3 is 13 amino acids long. Trimming took 7 bases from V and 4 from J; bases not matched to a gene: 6. CDR1 and CDR2 from the germline V gene are MNHEY and SVGAGI.

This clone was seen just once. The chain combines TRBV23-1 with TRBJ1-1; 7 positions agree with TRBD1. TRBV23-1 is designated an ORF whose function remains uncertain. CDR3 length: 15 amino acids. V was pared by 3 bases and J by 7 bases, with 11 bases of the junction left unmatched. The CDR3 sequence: CASSHAAARGYEAFF. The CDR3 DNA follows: TGCGCCAGCAGTCACGCTGCTGCCAGGGGGTATGAAGCTTTCTTT.

The CDR3 region is CASSLGGGGSPYYEQYF. CDR3 coding DNA: TGCGCCAGCAGCTTGGGTGGAGGCGGGAGTCCCTACTACGAGCAGTACTTC. The rearrangement links TRBV5-1 to TRBJ2-7; 7 nucleotides agree with TRBD2. This CDR3 has 17 residues. V lost 0 bases and J lost 3; bases outside the gene matches: 12. The germline CDR1 and CDR2 sequences are SGHRS and YFSETQ.

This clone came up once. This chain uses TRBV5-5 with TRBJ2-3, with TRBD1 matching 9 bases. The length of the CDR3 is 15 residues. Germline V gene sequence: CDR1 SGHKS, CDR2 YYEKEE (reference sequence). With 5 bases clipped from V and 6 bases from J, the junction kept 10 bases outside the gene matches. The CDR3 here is CASSSGDRAFDTQYF. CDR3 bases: TGTGCCAGCAGTTCCGGGGACAGGGCCTTCGATACGCAGTATTTT.

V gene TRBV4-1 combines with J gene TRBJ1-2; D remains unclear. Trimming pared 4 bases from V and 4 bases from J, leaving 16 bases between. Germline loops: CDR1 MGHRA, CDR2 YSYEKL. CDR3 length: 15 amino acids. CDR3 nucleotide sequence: TGCGCCAGCAGCCCCCAAGAGGGAAGCGGCTATGGCTACACCTTC. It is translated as CASSPQEGSGYGYTF.

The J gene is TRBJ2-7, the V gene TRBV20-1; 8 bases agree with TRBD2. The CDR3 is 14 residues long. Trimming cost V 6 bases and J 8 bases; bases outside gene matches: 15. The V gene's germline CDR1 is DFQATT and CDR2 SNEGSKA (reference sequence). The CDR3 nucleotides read TGCAGTGCCAGTGGTGGAGCGGGAGACTTAAAGCAGTACTTC. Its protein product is CSASGGAGDLKQYF.

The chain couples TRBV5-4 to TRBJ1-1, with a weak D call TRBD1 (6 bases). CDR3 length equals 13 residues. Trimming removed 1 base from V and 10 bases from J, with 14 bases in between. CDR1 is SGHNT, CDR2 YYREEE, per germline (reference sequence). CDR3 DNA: TGTGCCAGCAGCTTGTACGGGGGCTATGTAGCTTTCTTT. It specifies CASSLYGGYVAFF.

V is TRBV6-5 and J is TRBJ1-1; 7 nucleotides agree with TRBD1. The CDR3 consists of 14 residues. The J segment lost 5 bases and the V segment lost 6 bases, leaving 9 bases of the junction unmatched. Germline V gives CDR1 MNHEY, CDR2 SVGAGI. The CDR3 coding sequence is TGTGCCAGCAGGCGACTAGGGGGCGAAACTGAAGCTTTCTTT. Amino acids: CASRRLGGETEAFF.

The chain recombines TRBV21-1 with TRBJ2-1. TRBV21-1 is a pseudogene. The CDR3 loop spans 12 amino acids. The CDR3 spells CASSKKGDEQFF. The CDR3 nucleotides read TGTGCCAGCAGCAAAAAGGGCGATGAGCAGTTCTTC.

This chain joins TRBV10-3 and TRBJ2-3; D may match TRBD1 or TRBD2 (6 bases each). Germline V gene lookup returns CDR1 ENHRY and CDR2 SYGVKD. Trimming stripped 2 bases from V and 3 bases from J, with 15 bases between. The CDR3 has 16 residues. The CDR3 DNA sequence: TGTGCCATCAGTGAGAACAGGGTTGGGGGGACAGATACGCAGTATTTT. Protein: CAISENRVGGTDTQYF.